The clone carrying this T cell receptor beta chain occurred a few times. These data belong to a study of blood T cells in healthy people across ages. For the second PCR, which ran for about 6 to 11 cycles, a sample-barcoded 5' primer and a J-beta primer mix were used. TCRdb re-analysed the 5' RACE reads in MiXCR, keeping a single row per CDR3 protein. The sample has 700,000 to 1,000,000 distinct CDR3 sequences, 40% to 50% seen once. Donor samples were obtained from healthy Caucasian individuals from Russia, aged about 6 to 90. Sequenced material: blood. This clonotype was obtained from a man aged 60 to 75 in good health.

The CDR3 loop is CASHVGGEQYF. The DNA of the CDR3 is TGTGCCAGCCACGTGGGGGGCGAGCAGTACTTC. This rearrangement joins TRBV28 to TRBJ2-7; D might be TRBD2 (6 bases). V lost 8 bases and J lost 6, with 11 bases in between. The CDR3 loop spans 11 amino acids. The germline V gene encodes CDR1 MDHEN and CDR2 SYDVKM.